Listed here is a single T cell receptor (beta chain). The antigen remains unidentified. RNA extraction and reverse transcription yielded cDNA as sequencing template. Generated by immunoSEQ multiplex PCR, the TCRdb table keeps only in-frame clones and is missing some. Among some 100,000 clones, roughly two fifths were seen once, and the ten largest hold around 20%. The sample belongs to a study of CD8+ T cells in alopecia areata. Findings and caveats of the study: Because of a solitary nonresponder, the connection of baseline CD8+ expansion to response stays uncertain.

The CDR3 extends over 15 amino acids. CDR1 and CDR2 (germline): SEHNR, FQNEAQ (reference sequence). V was trimmed by 5 bases and J by 0 bases, leaving 14 bases between them. Treatment described: oral pan-JAK inhibitor, 5-10 mg twice daily. Researchers gathered lesional scalp punch biopsies and peripheral blood from patients with alopecia areata. The source material was CD8+ T cells sorted from blood, sampled at week 24, from a patient treated with tofacitinib. V gene TRBV7-9 combines with J gene TRBJ2-7; D assignment may be TRBD1 or TRBD2 (6 bases each). The TCR originated in a human donor with alopecia areata. Here the CDR3 DNA reads TGTGCCAGCAGCATACGAGGGGGGCGCTCCTACGAGCAGTACTTC. It is translated as CASSIRGGRSYEQYF.